The clone carrying this T cell receptor (beta chain) has at least ten counts. The antigen remains unidentified. This sample stems from a study of Graves' ophthalmopathy and Graves' hyperthyroidism. Study outcomes and limitations: Ophthalmopathy cases were distinguished from stable hyperthyroidism by a 13-signature model, reaching about 91% sensitivity and around 80% specificity.

Amplified material comprised TCR beta CDR3 regions derived from RNA transcripts. After a first-round RT-PCR with HTBI primers, a second-round multiplex PCR was run. Using its own MiXCR run on the multiplex PCR reads, TCRdb lists one record per CDR3 protein. The repertoire holds a few hundred thousand distinct CDR3 sequences, around a fifth seen once, with roughly 3% in the top ten. The CDR3 length is 14 residues. The V end lost 3 bases, the J end lost 5 bases, and 13 bases lay between the germline ends. Sequenced input: peripheral blood. The receptor was derived from a woman under 30 with stable Graves' hyperthyroidism. The V and J genes are TRBV12-3 or TRBV12-4 and TRBJ1-1; D is undetermined. CDR3 sequence (DNA): TGTGCCAGCAGTTTTAAGCGGATGGGGACTGAAGCTTTCTTT. It yields the protein CASSFKRMGTEAFF.